These 13 T cell receptor beta chains came from one sample sequenced in a study of CD8 T cells in Susac syndrome. An input of about 0.45 to 1 ug of RNA was subjected to reverse transcription using random hexamers. One entry per CDR3 protein results from TCRdb running MiXCR on the immunoSEQ multiplex PCR reads. The table shows more than 95,000 distinct CDR3 sequences, with about 94% occurring only once. What was sequenced was CD8+ T cells from PBMCs. The receptors here all came from a human donor with Susac syndrome.

This chain uses TRBV5-6 with TRBJ2-1; 10 nucleotides align to TRBD2. This CDR3 has 16 amino acids. Germline V lookup: CDR1 SGHDT, CDR2 YYEEEE. V dropped 4 bases and J dropped 11; count of bases not matched to a gene: 15. This CDR3 is CASSQGLADPLRKQFF. The DNA of the CDR3 is TGTGCCAGCAGCCAAGGACTAGCGGACCCCCTTCGGAAGCAGTTCTTC. Combining the CDR3 with reference TRBV5-6 and TRBJ2-1 gives the whole variable domain DAGVTQSPTHLIKTRGQQVTLRCSPKSGHDTVSWYQQALGQGPQFIFQYYEEEERQRGNFPDRFSGHQFPNYSSELNVNALLLGDSALYLCASSQGLADPLRKQFFGPGTRLTVL.

The rearrangement links TRBV6-5 to TRBJ2-3; 8 bases are shared with TRBD2. Looked up from germline, CDR1 is MNHEY and CDR2 is SVGAGI. The CDR3 is 15 amino acids. V lost 6 bases, J lost 2 bases, and 7 bases stayed unmatched. The CDR3 DNA follows: TGTGCCAGCAGCCGTCCGGGACTAGACACAGATACGCAGTATTTT. It is translated as CASSRPGLDTDTQYF.

The rearrangement joins TRBV12-5 to TRBJ2-7, with 12 bases identical to TRBD2. This CDR3 spans 16 amino acids. Germline CDR1 LGHNT, CDR2 FRNRAP. Unmatched junction bases numbered 6, after V lost 2 bases and J lost 4 bases. The CDR3 region has the DNA TGTGCTAGTGGTTTGAGTGCTAGCGGGGGGGCTTACGAGCAGTACTTC. It yields the protein CASGLSASGGAYEQYF.

This chain joins TRBV15 and TRBJ2-3, with D possibly called TRBD1 or TRBD2 (5 bases each). From germline, CDR1 is LNHNV and CDR2 YYDKDF (reference sequence). Trimming cost V 3 bases and J 2 bases, with 15 bases left between them. The CDR3 length is 16 residues. This CDR3 reads CATSRMGVTYTDTQYF. Written as DNA, the CDR3 is TGTGCCACCAGCAGGATGGGGGTTACGTACACAGATACGCAGTATTTT.

The chain employs TRBV5-1 and TRBJ2-7, with 11 bases fitting TRBD2. The CDR3 spans 14 residues. Germline values: CDR1 SGHRS, CDR2 YFSETQ. The V segment lost 4 bases and the J segment 7 bases; nucleotides outside the gene matches: 7. In nucleotides, the CDR3 is TGCGCCAGCAGCCTTACCGGGACTAGCGGAGAGCAGTACTTC. Translation: CASSLTGTSGEQYF.

The chain is built from TRBV19 and TRBJ2-5; D is unclear. This CDR3 has 13 amino acids. Trimming shortened V by 1 base and J by 5 bases, and 8 bases separated the two germline ends. Germline CDR1 LNHDA, CDR2 SQIVND (reference sequence). DNA for the CDR3: TGTGCCAGTAGTATAGCGGCAGAGGAGACCCAGTACTTC. Its translation is CASSIAAEETQYF.

The chain links TRBV5-1 to TRBJ1-1; no firm D call. Trimming left V 4 bases short and J 8 bases short, with 15 bases between. Germline V gene sequence: CDR1 SGHRS, CDR2 YFSETQ. The CDR3 spans 13 residues. The CDR3 is CASSPLGGPEAFF. Here the CDR3 DNA reads TGCGCCAGCAGCCCCCTGGGAGGCCCAGAAGCTTTCTTT.

The rearrangement joins TRBV15 to TRBJ1-1, with D unclear. CDR3 length equals 13 residues. Germline CDR1 reads LNHNV; CDR2 reads YYDKDF (reference sequence). Trimming took 6 bases from V and 7 from J, leaving 15 bases between them. The CDR3: CATRNSESIEAFF. The CDR3 region has the DNA TGTGCCACCAGGAACAGCGAATCAATTGAAGCTTTCTTT.

V usage is TRBV9 and J usage is TRBJ2-4; 9 bases map to TRBD2. Per germline, CDR1 SGDLS and CDR2 YYNGEE. CDR3 length: 14 residues. Trimming at V came to 3 bases and at J to 4 bases, leaving 2 bases not matched to a gene. CDR3 bases: TGTGCCAGCAGCGGCGGGGGGGGGAAAAACATTCAGTACTTC. Translated, it gives CASSGGGGKNIQYF.

This chain connects TRBV28 to TRBJ1-4; 12 bases align to TRBD1. This CDR3 comprises 14 residues. The germline V gene has CDR1 MDHEN and CDR2 SYDVKM. Unmatched junction bases numbered 6, after V lost 5 bases and J lost 11 bases. The CDR3 is CASSVGTGGMKLFF. CDR3 bases: TGTGCCAGCAGTGTCGGGACAGGGGGCATGAAACTGTTTTTT.

The chain uses TRBV25-1 and TRBJ1-2; 7 positions match TRBD1. V was pared by 4 bases and J by 4 bases, with 3 bases of the junction left unmatched. Germline-derived CDR1 and CDR2 are MGHDK and SYGVNS. The CDR3 has 13 residues. This CDR3 is CASSAGQPYGYTF. The CDR3 DNA follows: TGTGCCAGCAGTGCGGGACAGCCCTATGGCTACACCTTC.

The rearrangement joins TRBV6-5 to TRBJ1-2; D remains unclear. The ends were cut back, 10 bases at V and 3 bases at J, with 12 bases in the middle. CDR3 length: 12 residues. Germline CDR1 reads MNHEY; CDR2 reads SVGAGI. The CDR3 loop is CATYSQDYGYTF. The DNA of the CDR3 is TGTGCCACGTATAGTCAGGACTATGGCTACACCTTC.

The chain joins TRBV27 to TRBJ2-7; D not resolved. V gave up 5 bases and J gave up 5 bases, with 13 bases separating them. This CDR3 has 13 residues. From germline, CDR1 is MNHEY and CDR2 SMNVEV (reference sequence). CDR3 sequence (DNA): TGTGCCAGCAGTCCAGGAGCGAGTAACGAGCAGTACTTC. Residues: CASSPGASNEQYF.